This T cell receptor beta chain stems from a study of vaccination effects on CD4 cells after COVID-19 (dated by TCRdb to between 2021 and 2022). Regarding the research as a whole: Across the study, the median time from the second dose to post-vaccine sampling was 72 days (range 14 to 241). SARS-CoV-2 spike-specific CD4+ TCR repertoires from before and after mRNA vaccination were compared in COVID-19 convalescent patients and in infection-naive vaccine recipients. The full study included around ten COVID-19 convalescent patients and a few SARS-CoV-2-naive healthy vaccine recipients. Cultures from other donors in the study were sequenced with the Oncomine TCR Beta short-read assay on an Illumina iSeq 100.

About this clone itself: The antigen it binds to is not known. Base qualities are not at hand, and no much larger clone is one base apart.

Preparation of the library involved the immunoSEQ multiplex PCR assay. DNA from the cultured and isolated CD4+ T cells underwent TCR beta CDR3 sequencing. The study's processing was this. Non-productive TCR sequences were discarded, and reads were trimmed to the CDR3 region, with only CDR3s of 7 or more amino acids retained. Antigen-specific clonotypes were identified with the MANAFEST web app by comparing expansion in peptide wells against reference cultures. For clones to be considered positive, expansion at FDR<0.05 versus reference and all other wells, an odds ratio above 5, and a frequency above 0.1% in two replicate wells were required. A clonotype was called cross-reactive if it was significantly expanded both in SARS-CoV-2 spike wells and in at least one common cold coronavirus spike condition. Using the stringdist R package, CDR3 similarity was measured by Levenshtein distance, and unrooted trees were constructed with ape in R 3.6.1. This is the immuneACCESS table as TCRdb keeps it, with only in-frame sequences that have V and J called. A part of the clones is gone; compared with another copy, unresolved V genes explain less than half, and the rest is unexplained. The D gene and trimming were derived from the DNA, and the V and J assignments and clone size from that table. For this sample the table gives tens of thousands of clones, of which over 60% were detected only once. Jointly, the top ten make up about 6.3% of the sample.

In the ViraFEST assay, PBMC were stimulated with viral peptide pools, and TCR sequencing was then used to find antigen-specific CD4+ T cell clonotypes based on their expansion. After more than 9 days of culture, CD4+ T cells were isolated with the EasySep CD4+ T cell isolation kit. Each participant received two doses of an mRNA SARS-CoV-2 vaccine, either BNT162b2 or mRNA-1273. The absence of prior SARS-CoV-2 infection in healthy vaccine recipients was confirmed by negative nucleocapsid antibodies before and after vaccination. About 2.1 million PBMC per well were cultured in IMDM with about 4.8% human AB serum, 10 IU/ml IL-2 and gentamicin, plus 10 ug/ml peptides. Half of the culture medium was replaced with fresh IL-2-containing medium on days 3 and 7. Unless otherwise noted, each peptide stimulation condition was cultured in triplicate wells. PBMC were separated from whole blood using Ficoll-Paque Plus gradient centrifugation and were then either cryopreserved at -140C or used fresh. The overlapping peptide pools covered the spike proteins of SARS-CoV-2 as well as those of the common cold coronaviruses HCoV-NL63, HCoV-OC43 and HCoV-229E. The QIAamp micro DNA kit was used to extract genomic DNA from the cultured CD4+ T cells.

CDR1 and CDR2 (MNHEY, SVGAGI) derive from the germline V gene. Deletion took 6 bases off V and 3 bases off J, with a span of 11 bases between the germline ends. The CDR3 sequence holds 13 residues, the cysteine and phenylalanine included. The entry retains the CDR3 DNA only, 39 bases that are in frame from base 1. The study at large found these results: In healthy vaccine recipients, vaccine-induced clones were almost all SARS-CoV-2 mono-reactive, with only 1 of 255 cross-reactive with common cold coronaviruses. Marked clonal contraction was observed in both infection-induced and vaccine-induced clones at late post-vaccination timepoints, consistent with waning T cell responses. Limitations of the study were the small number of convalescent patients and the absence of early post-infection timepoints.

The source is a human donor who received a COVID-19 vaccine. Some clones in this sample may be carry-over from other donors' samples. The material sequenced was CD4+ T cells from PBMCs cultured with SARS-CoV-2 spike peptides, taken after COVID-19 vaccination. Sample cell subset or site, as interpreted from the label and publication: SARS-CoV-2 spike overlapping peptide pool stimulation. The V gene is TRBV6-5 and the J gene is TRBJ2-5; the D gene cannot be named for sure. The CDR3 here reads CASSMFREETQYF. The DNA sequence reads TGTGCCAGCAGCATGTTCCGGGAAGAGACCCAGTACTTC.